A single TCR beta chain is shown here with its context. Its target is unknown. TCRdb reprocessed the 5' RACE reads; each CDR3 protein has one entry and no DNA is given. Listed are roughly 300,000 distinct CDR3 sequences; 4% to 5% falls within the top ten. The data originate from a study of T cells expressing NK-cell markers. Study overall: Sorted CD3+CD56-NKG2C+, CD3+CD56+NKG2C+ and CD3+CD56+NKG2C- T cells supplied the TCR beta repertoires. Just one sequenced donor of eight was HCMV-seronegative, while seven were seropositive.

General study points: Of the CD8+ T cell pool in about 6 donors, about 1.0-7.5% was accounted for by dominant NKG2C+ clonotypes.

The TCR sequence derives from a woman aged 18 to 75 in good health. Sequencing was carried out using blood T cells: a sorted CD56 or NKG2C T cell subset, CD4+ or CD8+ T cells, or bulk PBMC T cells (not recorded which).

CDR3 in amino acids: CASSGQGAAQPQHF. V is TRBV6-1 and J is TRBJ1-5; lacking DNA, the TRBD1 call made by TCRdb goes unchecked. The germline V gene encodes CDR1 MNHNS and CDR2 SASEGT. CDR3 length: 14 residues.